This T cell receptor (beta chain) emerged from a study of brain T cells in children with intractable seizures. Only in-frame clones appear in the TCRdb table, and some are missing; sequencing was by immunoSEQ multiplex PCR. The sample holds more than 40,000 clones, more than 80% seen once. In the case of this clone: Its target is unknown.

Only cases whose brain tissue showed the highest T cell transcript signatures were sequenced. Patients received at least one anti-epileptic drug before surgery. This CDR3 has 13 residues. Looked up from germline, CDR1 is SNHLY and CDR2 is FYNNEI. V lost 6 bases and J 7 bases, leaving 13 bases between the germline ends. Study-level findings and limits: Pre- and post-surgery blood differed in depth, so pre-surgery absences may be undersampling. Only CDR3 sequence similarity suggested viral specificity, without known HCMV serostatus.

The V call is TRBV2, the J call TRBJ1-5; the D gene is possibly TRBD1 (6 bases). This specimen was peripheral blood, taken at surgery. The clonotype was recovered from a girl aged 2-10 years with tuberous sclerosis and intractable seizures. The CDR3 is CASRRDMGQPQHF. DNA of the CDR3: TGTGCCAGCAGAAGGGACATGGGACAGCCCCAGCATTTT.